This record concerns one T cell receptor (beta chain) sequence. Its antigen is as yet unknown. The CDR3 extends over 16 amino acids. Germline assignment: CDR1 SNHLY and CDR2 FYNNEI. J was trimmed by 3 bases and V by 1 base; bases with no gene match: 6. Using immunoSEQ multiplex PCR, the repertoire was profiled, and TCRdb retains in-frame clones only, with some absent. This table has 30,000 to 45,000 clones, approximately 84% appearing once. The data originate from a study of Siglec-9 on CD8 T cells in melanoma. The study's findings and limits: An effector memory CD8+ T-cell subset seemingly accumulating in melanoma was reportedly marked and regulated by Siglec-9.

The V and J genes are TRBV2 and TRBJ2-3, with TRBD2 identical over 8 bases. Sequencing was carried out using Siglec-9- CD8+ T cells sorted from blood. This TCR was recovered from a human donor in good health. CDR3 nucleotide sequence: TGTGCCAGCAGTGAAGGTGACGGGAGGGGTACAGATACGCAGTATTTT. Protein product: CASSEGDGRGTDTQYF.